This T cell receptor beta chain was recovered during a study of T cells in Graves' hyperthyroidism and ophthalmopathy. Study overall: The blood sample was taken at first diagnosis, before treatment began. Whole-study findings and limits: Researchers found most expanded thyroid clonotypes above 0.001 in blood as well. Ophthalmopathy stood apart from stable hyperthyroidism in a 13 V-J model.

The germline gives CDR1 GTSNPN, CDR2 SVGIG (reference sequence). The trim removed 2 bases at V and 4 bases at J, leaving 4 bases unmatched. This CDR3 spans 14 amino acids. TCR beta CDR3 region amplification was performed from RNA transcripts. With the HTBI primer set, the TCR CDR3 went through a first round of RT-PCR. TCRdb re-derived calls from the multiplex PCR reads in MiXCR, one entry per CDR3 protein. The table has some 490,000 distinct CDR3 sequences, 22% seen once; the top ten hold 49%. Cells are PBMCs isolated from roughly 9.3 ml of fresh blood. This clonotype was recorded at least ten times. Its antigen remains unidentified.

Source material: blood. The V and J genes are TRBV30 and TRBJ1-5; 8 bases are a match to TRBD1. This sequence originates from a woman in her 70s with Graves' ophthalmopathy. The chain's CDR3 is CAWSFGTGNQPQHF. CDR3 DNA: TGTGCCTGGAGTTTCGGGACAGGAAATCAGCCCCAGCATTTT.